This entry lists 16 T cell receptor beta chains sequenced from one sample in a study of Ad26.COV2.S vaccination and SARS-CoV-2 variants. Method: immunoSEQ multiplex PCR; TCRdb's copy keeps in-frame clones and lacks some. The sample records about 390,000 clones, over 80% being singletons. Treatment given: 19 received Ad26.COV2.S at low or high dose, single or two shots; roughly five received placebo; per-sample allocation not given. Material that was analyzed had been drawn on day 63 after the first vaccine or placebo injection. Sample: peripheral blood, taken in a trial of Ad26.COV2.S vaccine versus placebo. The source is a person between 18 and 60 years old who received the Ad26.COV2.S COVID-19 vaccine or a placebo.

CDR3: CASSLANRNLNTEAFF. Here the CDR3 DNA reads TGTGCCAGCAGCTTAGCGAACAGGAACTTGAACACTGAAGCTTTCTTT. The chain recombines TRBV7-8 with TRBJ1-1; D is possibly TRBD1 (5 bases). This CDR3 has 16 amino acids. The germline V gene has CDR1 SGHVS and CDR2 FQNEAQ. V lost 0 bases to trimming and J lost 0 bases, with 11 bases between them.

The CDR3 loop is CASSEETDPVWGYTF. As DNA, the CDR3 is TGTGCCAGCAGTGAAGAAACTGACCCCGTGTGGGGCTACACCTTC. The rearrangement uses TRBV2 and TRBJ1-2; D is unresolved. V lost 1 base and J lost 8, with 17 bases in between. The germline gives CDR1 SNHLY, CDR2 FYNNEI. The CDR3 loop spans 15 amino acids.

The chain links TRBV11-2 to TRBJ1-3; D perhaps matches TRBD1 (5 bases). CDR1 is SGHAT and CDR2 is FQNNGV in the germline V gene. This CDR3 has 13 residues. Deletions cut 4 bases from V and 4 bases from J, with 8 bases between. The CDR3 is CASSWDAGNTIYF. CDR3 in DNA: TGTGCCAGCAGCTGGGACGCGGGAAACACCATATATTTT.

CDR3 sequence reads: CASSLTGGRPDTQYF. CDR3 bases: TGTGCCAGCAGTCTAACAGGGGGGCGGCCAGATACGCAGTATTTT. The chain couples TRBV6-5 to TRBJ2-3; TRBD1 aligns across 8 bases. The CDR3 is 15 residues long. Germline CDR1 MNHEY, CDR2 SVGAGI. The junction had 8 bases not matched to a gene; V was cut back by 5 bases and J by 4 bases.

This sequence joins TRBV19 and TRBJ1-5; tentatively, D is TRBD1 (5 bases). Germline V lookup: CDR1 LNHDA, CDR2 SQIVND (reference sequence). Trimming took off 10 bases at V and 7 bases at J, with 20 bases between the two ends. CDR3 size: 14 residues. The CDR3 reads CATKGPGGPQPQHF. In DNA, the CDR3 is TGTGCCACCAAGGGACCGGGAGGGCCCCAGCCCCAGCATTTT.

CDR3 loop: CAWSSAGQGKETQYF. The CDR3 DNA reads as TGTGCCTGGAGTAGTGCCGGACAGGGCAAAGAGACCCAGTACTTC. This sequence joins TRBV30 and TRBJ2-5; 8 bases match TRBD1. The trim removed 2 bases at V and 3 bases at J, leaving 8 bases unmatched. CDR3 length equals 15 residues. CDR1 and CDR2 (germline): GTSNPN, SVGIG (reference sequence).

The count of this clone is one. The chain employs TRBV29-1 and TRBJ2-3, with D unresolved. The CDR3 covers 14 residues. CDR1 and CDR2 from the germline V gene are SQVTM and ANQGSEA. The V end was cut by 2 bases, the J end by 0 bases, with 9 bases between. DNA for the CDR3: TGCAGCGTTGAAAGTGGCGGTAGCACAGATACGCAGTATTTT. Translated: CSVESGGSTDTQYF.

The CDR3 sequence: CASSPRGTGANVLTF. In nucleotides, the CDR3 is TGTGCCAGCTCACCACGAGGGACTGGGGCCAACGTCCTGACTTTC. The chain recombines TRBV18 with TRBJ2-6, with D tentatively TRBD2 (5 bases). The CDR3 length is 15 residues. CDR1 KGHSH and CDR2 LQKENI come from the germline V gene. The germline V and J ends were trimmed by 1 base and 2 bases, with 6 bases remaining between them.

The J gene is TRBJ1-3, the V gene TRBV7-2, with TRBD1 matching 7 bases. Germline V gene lookup returns CDR1 SGHTA and CDR2 FQGNSA. This CDR3 comprises 17 residues. V lost 2 bases, J lost 0 bases, and 7 bases stayed unmatched. CDR3 region: CASSLWDSASSGNTIYF. CDR3 coding DNA: TGTGCCAGCAGCTTATGGGACAGTGCGAGCTCTGGAAACACCATATATTTT.

This clone was seen a single time. The chain recombines TRBV6-1 with TRBJ2-7, with 9 bases that match TRBD1. The CDR3 is 14 amino acids. The germline V gene has CDR1 MNHNS and CDR2 SASEGT. Trimming cost V 3 bases and J 6 bases; bases outside gene matches: 6. CDR3 region: CASSDTGTGFEQYF. CDR3 nucleotides: TGTGCCAGCAGTGATACCGGGACAGGGTTCGAGCAGTACTTC.

The chain has TRBV25-1 and TRBJ1-1, with D hard to call. Trimming removed 0 bases from V and 3 bases from J, with 14 bases in between. The CDR3 has 16 amino acids. Germline lookup yields CDR1 MGHDK and CDR2 SYGVNS. CDR3 DNA: TGTGCCAGCAGTGAATATATGGGTGGGGTATACACTGAAGCTTTCTTT. This sequence encodes CASSEYMGGVYTEAFF.

The chain is built from TRBV5-6 and TRBJ1-1; 8 positions match TRBD1. Per germline, CDR1 SGHDT and CDR2 YYEEEE. There are 16 residues in the CDR3. The ends lost 4 bases at V and 0 bases at J; junction bases unmatched: 8. As DNA, the CDR3 is TGTGCCAGCAGCCTTGTAGGACAGGGACTGAACACTGAAGCTTTCTTT. It yields the protein CASSLVGQGLNTEAFF.

The V call is TRBV3-1 (or the pseudogene TRBV3-2), the J call TRBJ2-7; 7 nucleotides agree with TRBD1. J was trimmed by 3 bases and V by 4 bases; bases with no gene match: 18. This CDR3 is 18 amino acids long. Germline-derived CDR1 and CDR2 are LGHDT and YNNKEL (reference sequence). The DNA of the CDR3 is TGTGCCAGCAGCCTCGGGACAGCCCCTGAGGGACATAGCTACGAGCAGTACTTC. It translates to CASSLGTAPEGHSYEQYF.

The CDR3 is CASSIGRTGGAGSNQPQHF. For the CDR3, the DNA is TGTGCCAGTAGTATCGGCAGGACAGGGGGCGCGGGGAGCAATCAGCCCCAGCATTTT. This chain joins TRBV19 and TRBJ1-5; TRBD1 matches 11 bases. The CDR3 contains 19 residues. Trimming at V came to 3 bases and at J to 1 base, leaving 11 bases not matched to a gene. Germline loops: CDR1 LNHDA, CDR2 SQIVND (reference sequence).

The genes are TRBV6-2 or TRBV6-3 and TRBJ2-5, with TRBD1 identical over 7 bases. V lost 0 bases, J lost 3 bases, and 13 bases stayed unmatched. The germline V gene has CDR1 MNHEY and CDR2 SVGEGT. The CDR3 runs to 18 residues. The CDR3 DNA follows: TGTGCCAGCAGTTACTCGAACCCCCCTGACAGGGTAGAAGAGACCCAGTACTTC. Its protein product is CASSYSNPPDRVEETQYF.

The chain carries TRBV19 and TRBJ2-7; the match to TRBD1 covers 9 bases. V was pared by 8 bases and J by 5 bases, with 13 bases of the junction left unmatched. CDR3 length: 15 amino acids. In germline, CDR1 is LNHDA, CDR2 SQIVND (reference sequence). This CDR3 is CASSGSPGQGHEQYF. Here the CDR3 DNA reads TGTGCCAGTTCGGGTTCCCCGGGACAGGGTCACGAGCAGTACTTC.